This T cell receptor beta chain was documented in a study of shared clonotypes between healthy human individuals. Germline trimming cut 2 bases from V and 2 bases from J; bases unmatched to any gene: 7. There are 15 residues in the CDR3. CDR1 SGHRS and CDR2 YFSETQ come from the germline V gene. Details on this clone: Antigen unknown.

Terminally differentiated effector memory CD45RA+ cells were excluded by CCR7 positive selection of CD45RO-negative cells. Notes on the study in general: Tissue TCR repertoires likely differ from these blood-only repertoires. A handful of donors showed sharing of around 5% of naive CD4 clonotypes. Genetic and exposure-history diversity was limited by the few donors. When compared with the clonotypes that were shared by all four sorted-subset donors, the non-shared clonotypes turned out to have lower generation probabilities.

Clones were sequenced by immunoSEQ multiplex PCR, and TCRdb holds only the in-frame ones, with some missing. Of around 2,000,000 clones listed, approximately 95% were seen once; the top ten hold more than 0.95%. The rearrangement joins TRBV5-1 to TRBJ2-7; 7 nucleotides agree with TRBD2. The sequence was obtained from a man aged 18 to 29 in good health. Sequencing was done on a sample of naive CD8+ T cells sorted from blood. The DNA for the CDR3 is TGCGCCAGCAGCTTCGGTAGCGGGCGTACCTACGAGCAGTACTTC. It yields the protein CASSFGSGRTYEQYF.